This TCR beta chain was captured by sequencing in a study of blood T cell repertoires in COVID-19. Method: immunoSEQ multiplex PCR; TCRdb's copy keeps in-frame clones and lacks some. The table has 340,000 or so clones, approximately 86% seen once. Participant-given clinical history determined each cohort assignment. This clone was found a few times. Germline-derived CDR1 and CDR2 are SGHVS and FQNEAQ. The V segment lost 5 bases and the J segment 5 bases; nucleotides outside the gene matches: 14. The CDR3 sequence is 16 residues long. Sequences were obtained from PBMCs or T cells enriched from blood (not recorded which). The chain combines TRBV7-8 with TRBJ1-2; 7 nucleotides match TRBD1. The source of this sequence is a woman aged 40 to 55 with acute COVID-19. CDR3 loop: CASSIIQGGERYGYTF. In nucleotides, the CDR3 is TGTGCCAGCAGCATAATTCAGGGGGGAGAGAGATATGGCTACACCTTC.